These 2 T cell receptor beta chains came from one sample sequenced in a study of blood T cell repertoires in COVID-19. TCRdb's copy holds only in-frame clones and misses some; the assay was immunoSEQ multiplex PCR. The sample has roughly 230,000 clones, around four fifths seen once. Material: peripheral blood. The receptors come from an older woman with active or convalescent COVID-19.

This rearrangement joins TRBV7-9 to TRBJ2-2; TRBD1 aligns across 10 bases. This CDR3 region has 17 residues. CDR1 is SEHNR, CDR2 FQNEAQ, per germline (reference sequence). V lost 7 bases, J lost 5 bases, and 13 bases stayed unmatched. For the CDR3, the DNA is TGTGCCAGCATTAATCCCGGGACAGGGGATAGGACCGGGGAGCTGTTTTTT. Its protein is CASINPGTGDRTGELFF. Combining the CDR3 with reference TRBV7-9 and TRBJ2-2 gives the whole variable domain DTGVSQNPRHKITKRGQNVTFRCDPISEHNRLYWYRQTLGQGPEFLTYFQNEAQLEKSRLLSDRFSAERPKGSFSTLEIQRTEQGDSAMYLCASINPGTGDRTGELFFGEGSRLTVL.

The chain combines TRBV18 with TRBJ2-7, with D maybe TRBD2 (6 bases). The CDR3 sequence is 14 residues long. The germline gives CDR1 KGHSH, CDR2 LQKENI. With 2 bases removed from V and 2 bases from J, the gap between germline ends came to 10 bases. CDR3 DNA sequence: TGTGCCAGCTCACCAGGGGGGAATACCTACGAGCAGTACTTC. This sequence encodes CASSPGGNTYEQYF.